This is a list of T cell receptor beta chains from one sample in a study of blood T cell repertoires in COVID-19. Only in-frame clones appear in the TCRdb table, and some are missing; sequencing was by immunoSEQ multiplex PCR. This sample carries about 400,000 clones, more than 85% of them seen once, and the ten largest clones take just under 3%. The sample consisted of PBMCs or T cells enriched from blood (not recorded which). These receptors all stem from a woman in her twenties or thirties who had recovered from COVID-19. Each CDR3 is given with its conserved first and last residue. A D gene is named only where the DNA matches it firmly. For some rows the clone size is stated as once, few or many, or as a class when expanded; others skip it.

clone_size	d_call	j_call	v_call	cdr3_aa	cdr3_nt
-	-	TRBJ2-7	TRBV28	CASSLIRGRSSYEQYF	TGTGCCAGCAGTTTAATCAGGGGACGGAGCTCCTACGAGCAGTACTTC
-	-	TRBJ2-5	TRBV6-5	CASSYSTAAGQETQYF	TGTGCCAGCAGTTACTCTACAGCCGCCGGCCAAGAGACCCAGTACTTC
once	-	TRBJ2-5	TRBV4-1	CASSWLPGETQYF	TGCGCCAGCAGCTGGCTACCGGGAGAGACCCAGTACTTC
-	-	TRBJ1-6	TRBV5-3	CARSTGTTGGNSPLHF	TGTGCCAGAAGCACCGGGACAACCGGCGGGAATTCACCCCTCCACTTT
few	-	TRBJ2-7	TRBV24-1	CATRRSEQYF	TGTGCCACCAGACGGAGCGAGCAGTACTTC
-	TRBD1	TRBJ1-2	TRBV2	CASRDRGPFGYTF	TGTGCCAGCAGGGACAGGGGGCCGTTTGGCTACACCTTC
-	-	TRBJ2-7	TRBV7-9	CASSPQVFSSYEQYF	TGTGCCAGCAGCCCGCAGGTCTTTTCCTCCTACGAGCAGTACTTC
few	TRBD2	TRBJ2-3	TRBV3-1/TRBV3-2	CASSQGGAAGGPYDTQYF	TGTGCCAGCAGCCAGGGTGGGGCAGCGGGAGGGCCGTATGATACGCAGTATTTT
-	TRBD1	TRBJ1-5	TRBV30	CAWSARDRGFAVRPQHF	TGTGCCTGGAGCGCTCGGGACAGGGGATTCGCGGTAAGGCCCCAGCATTTT
-	-	TRBJ1-2	TRBV3-1/TRBV3-2	CASSQDEVYYGYTF	TGTGCCAGCAGCCAAGATGAGGTATACTATGGCTACACCTTC
-	-	TRBJ1-3	TRBV4-2	CASSQGHSSGNTIYF	TGTGCCAGCAGCCAAGGACACTCCTCTGGAAACACCATATATTTT
-	TRBD2	TRBJ2-5	TRBV5-1	CASRTSGGAEETQYF	TGCGCCAGCAGGACTAGCGGGGGGGCTGAAGAGACCCAGTACTTC
-	TRBD1	TRBJ2-3	TRBV10-3	CATSTGDSADTQYF	TGTGCCACCTCGACAGGGGATTCGGCAGATACGCAGTATTTT
once	-	TRBJ2-7	TRBV27	CASSLLGGQQYF	TGTGCCAGCAGTTTATTGGGGGGTCAGCAGTACTTC
-	-	TRBJ2-1	TRBV4-2	CASSQKGLLNEQFF	TGTGCCAGCAGCCAAAAGGGACTCCTCAATGAGCAGTTCTTC